This paragraph reports one TCR beta chain. What it binds is unknown. Measured with immunoSEQ multiplex PCR; TCRdb has only the in-frame clones, and not every one. The data show about 84,000 clones, nearly 95% seen once. This record comes from a study of OX40 agonist ivuxolimab in advanced cancers. The CDR3 is 16 residues long. V gave up 5 bases and J gave up 1 base; unmatched junction bases: 8. Germline lookup yields CDR1 SEHNR and CDR2 FQNEAQ (reference sequence). Study outcomes and limitations: Expansion of clones was among the lowest in partial responders at 0.1-3.0 mg/kg. The expanded peripheral T cells' antigen specificity was not determined.

The source of this sequence is an adult with an advanced solid tumor such as melanoma, head and neck, liver or kidney cancer. The chain couples TRBV7-9 to TRBJ2-3, with 8 bases matching TRBD1. The sequences come from CD4+ or CD8+ T cells sorted from blood, collected in a trial of the OX40 agonist ivuxolimab. This CDR3 reads CASSPTGGPGTDTQYF. The CDR3, as DNA: TGTGCCAGCAGCCCCACAGGGGGGCCGGGCACAGATACGCAGTATTTT.